This entry is about one TCR beta chain. Germline CDR1 is LNHNV and CDR2 is YYDKDF (reference sequence). V lost 0 bases to trimming and J lost 4 bases, with 7 bases between them. The CDR3 sequence is 13 residues long. The data were obtained in a study of blood T cell repertoires in COVID-19. Study information: Sources were T cells, B-cell-depleted T cells, or PBMCs; the material itself was cDNA or gDNA.

This table comes from immunoSEQ multiplex PCR, and its TCRdb copy is limited to in-frame clones, with some not included. The table shows 190,000 or so clones, with about 89% occurring only once. The source is a middle-aged man with acute or convalescent COVID-19. The V and J genes are TRBV15 and TRBJ2-7; D not resolved. The sequenced material came from peripheral blood. The CDR3 nucleotides read TGTGCCACCAGCAGAGATCCCTCGTACGAGCAGTACTTC. It yields the protein CATSRDPSYEQYF.